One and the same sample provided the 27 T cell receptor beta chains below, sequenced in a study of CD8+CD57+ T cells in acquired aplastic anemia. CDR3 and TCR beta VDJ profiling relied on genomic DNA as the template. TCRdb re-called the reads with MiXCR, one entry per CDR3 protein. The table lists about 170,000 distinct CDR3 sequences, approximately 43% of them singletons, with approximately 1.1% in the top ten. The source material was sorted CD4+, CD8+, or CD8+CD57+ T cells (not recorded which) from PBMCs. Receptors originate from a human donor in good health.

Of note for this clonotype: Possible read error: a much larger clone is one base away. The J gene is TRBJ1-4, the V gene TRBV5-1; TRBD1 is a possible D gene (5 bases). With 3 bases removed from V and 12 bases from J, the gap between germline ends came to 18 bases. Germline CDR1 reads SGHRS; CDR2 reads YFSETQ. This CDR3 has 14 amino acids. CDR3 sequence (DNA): TGCGCCAGCAGCTCCTCGGGGGGAACGGAACAACTGTTTTTT. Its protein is CASSSSGGTEQLFF.

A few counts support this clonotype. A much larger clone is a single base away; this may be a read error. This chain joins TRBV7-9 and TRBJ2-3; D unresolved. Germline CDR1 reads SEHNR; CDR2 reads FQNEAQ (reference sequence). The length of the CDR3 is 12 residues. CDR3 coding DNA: TGTGCCAGCAGCTATCTCACAGATACGCGGTATTTT. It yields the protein CASSYLTDTRYF.

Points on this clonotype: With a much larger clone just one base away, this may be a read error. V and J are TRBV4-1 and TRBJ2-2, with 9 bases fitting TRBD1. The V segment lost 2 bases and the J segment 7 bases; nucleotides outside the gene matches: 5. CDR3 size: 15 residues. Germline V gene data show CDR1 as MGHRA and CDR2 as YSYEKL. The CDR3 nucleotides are TGCGCCAGCAGCCAACGGGACAGGGAGGGCGGGGAGCTGTTTTTT. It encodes CASSQRDREGGELFF.

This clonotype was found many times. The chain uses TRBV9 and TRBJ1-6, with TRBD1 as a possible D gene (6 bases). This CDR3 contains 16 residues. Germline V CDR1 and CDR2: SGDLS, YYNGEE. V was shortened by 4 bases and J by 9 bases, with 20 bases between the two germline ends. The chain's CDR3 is CASSWMTETGTSPLHF. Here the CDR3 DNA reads TGTGCCAGCAGCTGGATGACCGAGACAGGCACTTCACCCCTCCACTTT.

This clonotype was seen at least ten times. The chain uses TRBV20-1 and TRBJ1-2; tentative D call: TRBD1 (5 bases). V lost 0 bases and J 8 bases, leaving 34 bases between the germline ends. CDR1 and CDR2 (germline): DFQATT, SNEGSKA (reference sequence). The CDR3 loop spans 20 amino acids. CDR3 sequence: CSARDFSRLRDRLGVGGYTF. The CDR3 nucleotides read TGCAGTGCTAGAGATTTTAGCCGCCTCCGGGACCGGCTTGGGGTTGGGGGCTACACCTTC.

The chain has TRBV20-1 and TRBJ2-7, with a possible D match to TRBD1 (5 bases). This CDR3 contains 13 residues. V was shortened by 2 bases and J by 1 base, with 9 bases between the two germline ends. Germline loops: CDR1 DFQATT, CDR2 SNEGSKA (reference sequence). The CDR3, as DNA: TGCAGTGCTAGATCCCCAGGGTCCTACGAGCAGTACTTC. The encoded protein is CSARSPGSYEQYF.

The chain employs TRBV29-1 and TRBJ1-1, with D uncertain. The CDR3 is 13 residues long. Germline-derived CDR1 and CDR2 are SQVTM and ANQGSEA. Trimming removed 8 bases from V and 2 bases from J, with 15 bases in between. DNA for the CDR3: TGCAGCCCGACACCTGGGGTAAACACTGAAGCTTTCTTT. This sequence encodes CSPTPGVNTEAFF.

The CDR3 DNA follows: TGTGCCAGCAGCGTCCGTGGTGAATTCTTC. This gives the protein CASSVRGEFF. The chain carries TRBV12-3 or TRBV12-4 and TRBJ2-1; D is ambiguous. The ends were cut back, 6 bases at V and 16 bases at J, with 13 bases in the middle. The CDR3 runs to 10 residues.

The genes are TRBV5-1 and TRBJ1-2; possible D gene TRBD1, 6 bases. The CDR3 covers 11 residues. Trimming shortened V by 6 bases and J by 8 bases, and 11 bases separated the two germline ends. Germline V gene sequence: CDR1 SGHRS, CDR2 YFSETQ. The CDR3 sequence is CASMDQGGYTF. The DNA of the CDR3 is TGCGCCAGCATGGACCAGGGGGGCTACACCTTC.

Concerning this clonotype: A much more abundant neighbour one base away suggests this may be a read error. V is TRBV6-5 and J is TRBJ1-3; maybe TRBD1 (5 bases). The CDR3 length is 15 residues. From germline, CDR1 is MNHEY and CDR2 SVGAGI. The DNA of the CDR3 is TGTGCCATCAGTTACCTCGGGGCTGACGGAAACACCATATATTTT. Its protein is CAISYLGADGNTIYF.

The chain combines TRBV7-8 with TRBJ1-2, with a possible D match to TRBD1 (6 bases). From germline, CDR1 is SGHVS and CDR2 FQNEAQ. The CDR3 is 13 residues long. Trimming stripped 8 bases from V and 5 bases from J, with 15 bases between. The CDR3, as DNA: TGTGCCAGCCGGCCCACAGGGTTATATGGCTACACCTTC. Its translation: CASRPTGLYGYTF.

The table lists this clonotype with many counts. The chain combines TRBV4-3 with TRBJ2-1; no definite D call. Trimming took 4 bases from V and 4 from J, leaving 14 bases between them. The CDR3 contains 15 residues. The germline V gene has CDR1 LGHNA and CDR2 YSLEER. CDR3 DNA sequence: TGCGCCAGCAGCCCCCGACGATCCGGATACAATGAGCAGTTCTTC. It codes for CASSPRRSGYNEQFF.

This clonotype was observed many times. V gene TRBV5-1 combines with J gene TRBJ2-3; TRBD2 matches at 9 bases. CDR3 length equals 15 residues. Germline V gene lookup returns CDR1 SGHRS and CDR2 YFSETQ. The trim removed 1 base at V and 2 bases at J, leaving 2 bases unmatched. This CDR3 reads CASSLPSGNTDTQYF. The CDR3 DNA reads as TGCGCCAGCAGCTTGCCTAGCGGGAACACAGATACGCAGTATTTT.

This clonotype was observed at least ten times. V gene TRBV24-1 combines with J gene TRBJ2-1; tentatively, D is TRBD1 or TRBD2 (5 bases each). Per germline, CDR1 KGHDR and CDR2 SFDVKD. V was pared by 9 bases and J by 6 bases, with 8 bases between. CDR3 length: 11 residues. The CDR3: CATRGLNEQFF. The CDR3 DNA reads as TGTGCCACCCGGGGCCTCAATGAGCAGTTCTTC.

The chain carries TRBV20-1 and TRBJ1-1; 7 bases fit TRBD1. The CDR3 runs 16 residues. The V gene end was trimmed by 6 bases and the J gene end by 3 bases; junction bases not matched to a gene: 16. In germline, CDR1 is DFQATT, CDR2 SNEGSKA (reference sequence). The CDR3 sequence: CSAPGQGELLHTEAFF. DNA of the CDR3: TGCAGTGCCCCCGGGCAGGGGGAATTACTGCACACTGAAGCTTTCTTT.

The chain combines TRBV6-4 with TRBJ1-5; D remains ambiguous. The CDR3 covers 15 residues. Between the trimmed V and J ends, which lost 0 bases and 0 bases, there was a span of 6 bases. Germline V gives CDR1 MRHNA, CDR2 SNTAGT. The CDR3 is CASSDSGDSNQPQHF. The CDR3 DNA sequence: TGTGCCAGCAGTGACTCCGGTGATAGCAATCAGCCCCAGCATTTT.

The CDR3 protein is CAIRGSVGEQYF. The CDR3 DNA reads as TGTGCCATCAGGGGGAGCGTCGGCGAGCAGTACTTC. The chain recombines TRBV10-3 with TRBJ2-7; D might be TRBD2 (5 bases). CDR1 is ENHRY, CDR2 SYGVKD, per germline. V lost 6 bases and J lost 6, with 12 bases in between. The CDR3 consists of 12 residues.

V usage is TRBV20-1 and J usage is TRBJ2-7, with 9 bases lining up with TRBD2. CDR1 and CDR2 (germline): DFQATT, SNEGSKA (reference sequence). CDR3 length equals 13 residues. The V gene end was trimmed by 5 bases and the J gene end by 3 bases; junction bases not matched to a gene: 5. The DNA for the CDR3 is TGCAGTGCTCGGGGTAGCGGGGGCTACGAGCAGTACTTC. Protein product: CSARGSGGYEQYF.

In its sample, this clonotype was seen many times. For the CDR3, the DNA is TGTGCCAGCAGCGATGACAGGGGAGGCAATCAGCCCCAGCATTTT. Translation gives CASSDDRGGNQPQHF. The V and J genes are TRBV2 and TRBJ1-5; TRBD1 aligns across 8 bases. This CDR3 has 15 residues. Germline assignment: CDR1 SNHLY and CDR2 FYNNEI. The V gene end was trimmed by 6 bases and the J gene end by 2 bases; junction bases not matched to a gene: 6.

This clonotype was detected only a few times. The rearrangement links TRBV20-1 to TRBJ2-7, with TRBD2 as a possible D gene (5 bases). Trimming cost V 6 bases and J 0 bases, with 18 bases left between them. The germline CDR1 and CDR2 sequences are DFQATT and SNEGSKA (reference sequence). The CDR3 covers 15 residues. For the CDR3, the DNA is TGCAGTGCAATCCCGGCGGGCACCCCCTCCTACGAGCAGTACTTC. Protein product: CSAIPAGTPSYEQYF.

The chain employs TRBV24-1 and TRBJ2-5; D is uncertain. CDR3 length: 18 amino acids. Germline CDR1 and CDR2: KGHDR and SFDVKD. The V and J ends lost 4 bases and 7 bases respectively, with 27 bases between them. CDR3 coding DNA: TGTGCCACCAGTGACCTGCTGTCCATCAAGGCCCCGATTGGGACCCAGTACTTC. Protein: CATSDLLSIKAPIGTQYF.

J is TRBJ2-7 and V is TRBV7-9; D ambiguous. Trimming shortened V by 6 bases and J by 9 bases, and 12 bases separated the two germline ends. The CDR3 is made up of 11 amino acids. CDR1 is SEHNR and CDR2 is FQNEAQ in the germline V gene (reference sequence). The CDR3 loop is CASSRQDRQYF. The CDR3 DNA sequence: TGTGCCAGCAGTCGGCAGGATAGGCAGTACTTC. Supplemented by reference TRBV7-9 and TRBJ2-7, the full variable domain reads DTGVSQNPRHKITKRGQNVTFRCDPISEHNRLYWYRQTLGQGPEFLTYFQNEAQLEKSRLLSDRFSAERPKGSFSTLEIQRTEQGDSAMYLCASSRQDRQYFGPGTRLTVT.

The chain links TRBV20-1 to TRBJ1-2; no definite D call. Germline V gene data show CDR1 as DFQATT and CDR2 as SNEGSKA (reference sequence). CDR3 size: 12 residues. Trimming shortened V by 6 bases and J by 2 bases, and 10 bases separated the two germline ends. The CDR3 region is CSASGRNYGYTF. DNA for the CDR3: TGCAGTGCAAGCGGGAGGAACTATGGCTACACCTTC.

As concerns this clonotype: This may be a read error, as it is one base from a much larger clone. The CDR3 region has the DNA TGTGCCAGCAGCTTAAATCCTAGCGGGGCCGGGGATATGCAGTATTTT. Translating it yields CASSLNPSGAGDMQYF. The chain uses TRBV7-3 and TRBJ2-3; 9 nucleotides line up with TRBD2. The CDR3 extends over 16 amino acids. CDR1 is SGHTA, CDR2 FQGTGA, per germline.

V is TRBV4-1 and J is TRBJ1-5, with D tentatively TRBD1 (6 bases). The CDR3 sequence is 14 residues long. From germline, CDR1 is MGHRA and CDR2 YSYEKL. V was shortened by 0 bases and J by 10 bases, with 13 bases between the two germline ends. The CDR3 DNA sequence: TGCGCCAGCAGCCAAGAAGGGGGGGGGGCCCCCCAGCATTTT. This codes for CASSQEGGGAPQHF.

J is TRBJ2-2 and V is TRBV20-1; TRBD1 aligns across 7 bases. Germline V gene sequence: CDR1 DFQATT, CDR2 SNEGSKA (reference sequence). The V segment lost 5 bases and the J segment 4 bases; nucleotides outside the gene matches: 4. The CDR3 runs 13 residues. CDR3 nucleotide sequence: TGCAGTGCTTACAGGGGCGTCACCGGGGAGCTGTTTTTT. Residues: CSAYRGVTGELFF.

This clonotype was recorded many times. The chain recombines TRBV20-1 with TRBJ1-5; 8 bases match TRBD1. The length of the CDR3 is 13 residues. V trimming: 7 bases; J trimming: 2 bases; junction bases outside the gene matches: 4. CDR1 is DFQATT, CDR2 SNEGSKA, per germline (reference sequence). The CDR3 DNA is TGCAGTGTGAAGACAGGGGGCAATCAGCCCCAGCATTTT. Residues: CSVKTGGNQPQHF.